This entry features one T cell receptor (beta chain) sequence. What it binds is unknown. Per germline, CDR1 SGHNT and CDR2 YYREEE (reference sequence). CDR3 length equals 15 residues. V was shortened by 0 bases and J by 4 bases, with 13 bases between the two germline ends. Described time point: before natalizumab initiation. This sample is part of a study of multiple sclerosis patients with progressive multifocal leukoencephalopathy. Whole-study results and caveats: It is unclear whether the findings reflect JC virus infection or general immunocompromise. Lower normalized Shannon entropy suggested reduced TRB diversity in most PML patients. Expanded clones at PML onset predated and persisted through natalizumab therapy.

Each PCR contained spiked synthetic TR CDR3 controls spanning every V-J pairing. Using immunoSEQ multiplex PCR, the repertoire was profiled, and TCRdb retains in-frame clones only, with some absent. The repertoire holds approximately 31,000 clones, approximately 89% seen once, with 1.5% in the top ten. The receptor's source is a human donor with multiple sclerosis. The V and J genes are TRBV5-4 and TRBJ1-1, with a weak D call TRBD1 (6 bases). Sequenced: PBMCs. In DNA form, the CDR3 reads TGTGCCAGCAGCTTGGGGGGGCGTCCGGGCACTGAAGCTTTCTTT. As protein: CASSLGGRPGTEAFF.